This TCR beta chain was sequenced in a study of beta chain features in type 1 diabetes. Study results and caveats: Among patients, naive, central memory and Treg TCRB repertoires appeared more similar than among healthy donors. There was no resolution here of whether HLA type influences TCRB rearrangement.

With 1 base removed from V and 6 bases from J, the gap between germline ends came to 19 bases. This CDR3 is built from 16 residues. Germline V CDR1 and CDR2: MGHRA, YSYEKL. In the case of this clone: What it binds is not known.

The entirety of the isolated RNA underwent reverse transcription, so expressed TCRB transcripts were sequenced. Some clones are missing from TCRdb's copy, which holds only in-frame ones; the method was immunoSEQ multiplex PCR. Of tens of thousands of clones listed, roughly 34% are singletons. Material for sequencing was stem cell memory CD4+ T cells from blood. The receptor's source is a woman between 18 and 29 years old in good health. The rearrangement links TRBV4-1 to TRBJ2-7; D possibly corresponds to TRBD2 (7 bases). The CDR3 DNA follows: TGCGCCAGCAGCCAAGCAGGAAGAGGGGGGGCCATCGAGCAGTACTTC. Protein sequence: CASSQAGRGGAIEQYF.